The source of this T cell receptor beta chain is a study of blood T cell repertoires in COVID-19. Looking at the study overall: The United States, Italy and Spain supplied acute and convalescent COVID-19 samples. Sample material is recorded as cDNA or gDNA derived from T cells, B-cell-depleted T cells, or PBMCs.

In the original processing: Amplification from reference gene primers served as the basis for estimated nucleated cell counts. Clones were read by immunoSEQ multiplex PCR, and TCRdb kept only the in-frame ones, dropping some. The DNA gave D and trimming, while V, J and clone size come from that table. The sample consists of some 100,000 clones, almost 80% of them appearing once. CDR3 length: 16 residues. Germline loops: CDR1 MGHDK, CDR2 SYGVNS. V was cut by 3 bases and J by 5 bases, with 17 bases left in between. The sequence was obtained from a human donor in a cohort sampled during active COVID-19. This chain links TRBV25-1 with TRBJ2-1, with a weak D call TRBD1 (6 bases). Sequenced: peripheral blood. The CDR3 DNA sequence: TGTGCCAGCAGTGAGCTACACGAGACAGGAAACAATGAGCAGTTCTTC. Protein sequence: CASSELHETGNNEQFF.